The TCR beta chain under discussion was sequenced for a study of OX40 agonist ivuxolimab in advanced cancers. Findings and caveats of the study: Those patients achieving a partial response at 0.1-3.0 mg/kg showed among the lowest clonal expansion.

Germline CDR1 SGHRS, CDR2 YFSETQ. The CDR3 runs to 17 residues. Losses at the gene ends were 4 bases for V and 6 bases for J; bases not matched to a gene: 8. For this clone: What it binds is not known.

Assay used: immunoSEQ multiplex PCR; TCRdb lists only in-frame clones, some missing. The table has about 72,000 clones, 85% to 90% seen once. V and J are TRBV5-1 and TRBJ2-3; 16 nucleotides agree with TRBD2. The TCR comes from an adult with an advanced solid tumor such as melanoma, head and neck, liver or kidney cancer. The sequences come from CD4+ or CD8+ T cells sorted from blood, collected in a trial of the OX40 agonist ivuxolimab. In DNA, the CDR3 is TGCGCCAGCAGCACCGGGACTAGCGGGGGGGCGTTGGATACGCAGTATTTT. This codes for CASSTGTSGGALDTQYF.